The 9 T cell receptor beta chains below come from one sample, sequenced in a study of T-cell memory formation after mild COVID-19. One entry per CDR3 protein, called by TCRdb with MiXCR from the 5' RACE reads. The table has under 400,000 distinct CDR3 sequences, under 25% seen once. Sequenced sample: PBMCs or a T cell subset sorted from them (not recorded which). These receptors came from an adult woman who had mild COVID-19 (a few samples of this study predate the infection). Cell type and time point are not known.

This clonotype was counted only a few times. The chain joins TRBV7-2 to TRBJ2-7, with 8 nucleotides matching TRBD2. J gave up 6 bases and V 5 bases, and 12 bases lay outside the gene matches. CDR1 is SGHTA and CDR2 is FQGNSA in the germline V gene. The CDR3 contains 15 residues. CDR3 coding DNA: TGTGCCAGCAGCCCCAGGCAGGGACTAGGTGCCGAGCAGTACTTC. Protein product: CASSPRQGLGAEQYF.

J is TRBJ2-2 and V is TRBV24-1, with TRBD1 matching over 11 bases. This CDR3 spans 18 amino acids. Losses at the gene ends were 3 bases for V and 3 bases for J; bases not matched to a gene: 8. CDR1 and CDR2 (germline): KGHDR, SFDVKD. CDR3 sequence (DNA): TGTGCCACCAGTGATCCGGCCGGGACAGGGGGGTACACCGGGGAGCTGTTTTTT. Translated, it gives CATSDPAGTGGYTGELFF.

This clonotype turned up a few times. As DNA, the CDR3 is TGTGCCAGCAGCGCCCATGAGACAGGGAAAGGTAAATCTTTCTTT. This translates into CASSAHETGKGKSFF. The rearrangement links TRBV9 to TRBJ1-1; 7 bases map to TRBD1. Germline V gene lookup returns CDR1 SGDLS and CDR2 YYNGEE. The CDR3 has 15 residues. The J segment lost 12 bases and the V segment lost 3 bases, leaving 17 bases of the junction unmatched.

The chain uses TRBV18 and TRBJ2-3, with D perhaps given as TRBD1 or TRBD2 (6 bases each). V shed 2 bases and J shed 3 bases, with 15 bases lying between them. The CDR3 contains 16 residues. CDR1 is KGHSH, CDR2 LQKENI, per germline. CDR3 sequence reads: CASSPEGGSWTDTQYF. The CDR3 DNA sequence: TGTGCCAGCTCACCAGAGGGGGGAAGTTGGACAGATACGCAGTATTTT. The entire variable domain, with the rest obtained from reference TRBV18 and TRBJ2-3, is as follows: NAGVMQNPRHLVRRRGQEARLRCSPMKGHSHVYWYRQLPEEGLKFMVYLQKENIIDESGMPKERFSAEFPKEGPSILRIQQVVRGDSAAYFCASSPEGGSWTDTQYFGPGTRLTVL.

This clonotype has ten or more counts. The CDR3 DNA sequence: TGTGCCAGCAGCCTGTTAGATGATGAGCAGTTCTTC. Protein: CASSLLDDEQFF. J is TRBJ2-1 and V is TRBV7-6; D is ambiguous. The V end lost 5 bases, the J end lost 8 bases, and 10 bases lay between the germline ends. Germline V CDR1 and CDR2: SGHVS, FNYEAQ. This CDR3 region has 12 residues.

This chain connects TRBV29-1 to TRBJ2-3; 13 nucleotides line up with TRBD2. CDR3 length: 16 residues. Looked up from germline, CDR1 is SQVTM and CDR2 is ANQGSEA. In DNA, the CDR3 is TGCAGTCCCGTAGGACTAGCGGGGGCTAGCACAGATACGCAGTATTTT. Protein: CSPVGLAGASTDTQYF.

This chain links TRBV7-2 with TRBJ2-2; weak D call: TRBD1 (5 bases). Germline V gene data show CDR1 as SGHTA and CDR2 as FQGNSA. The ends were cut back, 8 bases at V and 0 bases at J, with 19 bases in the middle. This CDR3 is 17 amino acids long. Here the CDR3 DNA reads TGTGCCAGCCCAGGGTTTTCAGACCTCGCGAACACCGGGGAGCTGTTTTTT. Translation: CASPGFSDLANTGELFF.

There are a few counts of this clonotype. The gene calls are TRBV18 and TRBJ1-1, with D possibly matching TRBD1 (6 bases). The CDR3 spans 14 residues. V dropped 2 bases and J dropped 3 bases, with 10 bases sitting between them. Germline CDR1 is KGHSH and CDR2 is LQKENI. The CDR3: CASSPGRQDTEAFF. The CDR3 DNA is TGTGCCAGCTCACCAGGGAGACAGGACACTGAAGCTTTCTTT.

This clonotype was seen many times. The CDR3, as DNA: TGTGCCAGCAGTTACGGTACAGGCTCGTACGAGCAGTACTTC. Protein: CASSYGTGSYEQYF. The chain uses TRBV12-3 or TRBV12-4 and TRBJ2-7; weak D call: TRBD1 (5 bases). The length of the CDR3 is 14 residues. Trimming took off 4 bases at V and 4 bases at J, with 14 bases between the two ends.